Sequencing of this T cell receptor beta chain was carried out in a study of cytomegalovirus exposure and HLA in healthy donors. The study's findings and limits: Researchers catalogued about 160 TCR beta chains as cytomegalovirus-associated. High specificity and sensitivity for cytomegalovirus status were reported for the classifier. Most TCR sequences were seen very rarely across donors, but some public TCRs occurred in many. Subsequent analysis of the approximately 110 validation repertoires found a tendency for first-cohort TCR clusters to co-occur.

This clone was counted between two and nine times. Its antigen is currently unknown. In germline, CDR1 is MDHEN, CDR2 SYDVKM. The ends were cut back, 3 bases at V and 8 bases at J, with 16 bases in the middle. The CDR3 is 14 amino acids. Using immunoSEQ multiplex PCR, the repertoire was profiled, and TCRdb retains in-frame clones only, with some absent. The profile shows about 130,000 clones, around 95% of them singletons. The chain joins TRBV28 to TRBJ1-2; TRBD1 might be the D (6 bases). This sequence originates from a young man in good health and CMV-seronegative. The sequencing sample was made of PBMCs. The CDR3 spells CASSLATQTGGYTF. In DNA, the CDR3 is TGTGCCAGCAGTTTGGCGACTCAGACAGGCGGCTACACCTTC.